Listed below are T cell receptor beta chains from one sample, sequenced in a study of patients and donors after allogeneic stem cell transplantation. Using its own MiXCR run on the RT-PCR reads, TCRdb lists one record per CDR3 protein. The repertoire consists of under 200,000 distinct CDR3 sequences, with roughly 24% occurring once and the leading ten covering roughly a quarter. Sequences were obtained from blood, either unsorted or a sorted T cell fraction (not recorded which). The receptors shown here come from a human donor who was either an allogeneic HSCT recipient or a stem cell or donor lymphocyte infusion donor (not recorded which). It is not recorded whose cells these are; they may come from a transplant donor. Both conserved end residues are part of each CDR3.

TRBJ2-2 TRBV27 CASSPSPGTGDSGELFF
TRBJ1-1 TRBV25-1 CASSVSGIAEAFF
TRBJ2-5 TRBV12-3/TRBV12-4 CASSPPGGGALLEETQYF
TRBJ1-2 TRBV9 CASSVGTNYGYTF
TRBJ2-1 TRBV10-3 CAISESGGSSYNEQFF
TRBJ1-4 TRBV4-1 CASSRLRDRFATNEKLFF
TRBJ1-1 TRBV14 CASSQDGGQDEAFF
TRBJ1-1 TRBV18 CASSPHRGVNTEAFF
TRBJ2-7 TRBV3-1 CASSHLLETGNYEQYF
TRBJ1-2 TRBV10-3 CAISRTGGYGYTF
TRBJ2-7 TRBV7-9 CASSKDIPGDF
TRBJ1-2 TRBV3-1 CASSRLGGDYGYTF
TRBJ2-2 TRBV20-1 CSARHGNGRETGELFF
TRBJ2-7 TRBV2 CASSGDRGIWGYEQYF
TRBJ2-3 TRBV12-5 CASGWDATDTQYF
TRBJ1-2 TRBV5-1 CASSLAGRGGYTF
TRBJ2-7 TRBV5-8 CASSLKGSSSYEQYF
TRBJ1-1 TRBV5-1 CASSFRTANTEAFF